These 10 T cell receptor beta chains originate from one sample sequenced in a study of regulatory T cells in long-lasting Graves disease. Time point defined: persistent/refractory GD, antithyroid drugs over 5 years with positive TRAb. PBMC RNA was the source of the TCR library. The authors built TCR beta libraries using iRepertoire HTBI primers and Arm-PCR of CDR3 regions. Using its own MiXCR run on the multiplex PCR reads, TCRdb lists one record per CDR3 protein. The table includes 400,000 to 500,000 distinct CDR3 sequences, roughly 23% detected once. The material sequenced was peripheral blood mononuclear cells (PBMCs), taken when the disease was refractory, from a patient treated with antithyroid drugs. The source is a female donor with Graves disease.

This clonotype appeared many times. This chain links TRBV2 with TRBJ2-5; unclear D gene. In germline, CDR1 is SNHLY, CDR2 FYNNEI. Trimming pared 2 bases from V and 5 bases from J, leaving 12 bases between. The CDR3 is 14 residues long. CDR3 protein: CASSEIPGVETQYF. In DNA form, the CDR3 reads TGTGCCAGCAGTGAAATACCCGGTGTGGAGACCCAGTACTTC.

This clonotype has a count of ten or more. The V and J genes are TRBV11-1 and TRBJ2-2; tentatively, D is TRBD1 (7 bases). The germline CDR1 and CDR2 sequences are SGHAT and FQDESV (reference sequence). The CDR3 loop spans 13 amino acids. The germline V and J ends were trimmed by 4 bases and 9 bases, with 12 bases remaining between them. The CDR3 sequence: CASSYRGGRELFF. The CDR3 DNA sequence: TGTGCCAGCAGCTACAGGGGAGGCCGGGAGCTGTTTTTT. Full variable domain (outside the CDR3, taken from reference TRBV11-1 and TRBJ2-2): EAEVAQSPRYKITEKSQAVAFWCDPISGHATLYWYRQILGQGPELLVQFQDESVVDDSQLPKDRFSAERLKGVDSTLKIQPAELGDSAMYLCASSYRGGRELFFGEGSRLTVL.

This clonotype was detected ten times or more. J is TRBJ1-5 and V is TRBV15; TRBD1 is a possible D gene (6 bases). Between the trimmed V and J ends, which lost 5 bases and 1 base, there was a span of 9 bases. This CDR3 comprises 14 residues. The germline CDR1 and CDR2 sequences are LNHNV and YYDKDF (reference sequence). The DNA of the CDR3 is TGTGCCACCAGCCGGGGGCAGAGCAATCAGCCCCAGCATTTT. It is translated as CATSRGQSNQPQHF.

The chain couples TRBV6-1 to TRBJ1-2; D is unresolved. CDR1 MNHNS and CDR2 SASEGT come from the germline V gene. Trimming left V 7 bases short and J 4 bases short, with 19 bases between. The CDR3 length is 15 residues. CDR3 DNA sequence: TGTGCCAGCACTTTGGGATTCATTGACTCCTATGGCTACACCTTC. The encoded protein is CASTLGFIDSYGYTF.

The sample holds a few counts of this clonotype. The chain combines TRBV10-1 with TRBJ2-3; D is perhaps TRBD1 (6 bases). Germline V lookup: CDR1 WNHNN, CDR2 SYGVQD (reference sequence). The CDR3 consists of 13 residues. Trimming cost V 4 bases and J 4 bases, with 9 bases left between them. CDR3 sequence: CASSGQAPDTQYF. The CDR3 DNA is TGCGCCAGCAGTGGACAGGCACCAGATACGCAGTATTTT.

The genes are TRBV7-3 and TRBJ2-5, with D perhaps given as TRBD1 or TRBD2 (5 bases each). Germline CDR1 and CDR2: SGHTA and FQGTGA. The V and J ends lost 5 bases and 5 bases respectively, with 18 bases between them. This CDR3 comprises 15 residues. CDR3 in amino acids: CASSPSGHREETQYF. CDR3 in DNA: TGTGCCAGCAGCCCGTCGGGGCACCGTGAGGAGACCCAGTACTTC.

The table lists this clonotype with many counts. CDR3 bases: TGTGCCAGCAGCTCGAGTGGAGGGGACCCATACGAGCAGTACTTC. Translating it yields CASSSSGGDPYEQYF. The chain is built from TRBV7-8 and TRBJ2-7; D is possibly TRBD2 (6 bases). Trimming removed 4 bases from V and 4 bases from J, with 17 bases in between. The CDR3 contains 15 residues. Germline CDR1 and CDR2: SGHVS and FQNEAQ. Full variable domain (outside the CDR3, taken from reference TRBV7-8 and TRBJ2-7): GAGVSQSPRYKVAKRGQDVALRCDPISGHVSLFWYQQALGQGPEFLTYFQNEAQLDKSGLPSDRFFAERPEGSVSTLKIQRTQQEDSAVYLCASSSSGGDPYEQYFGPGTRLTVT.

The chain carries TRBV20-1 and TRBJ2-1; TRBD2 agrees at 10 bases. Per the germline V gene, CDR1 is DFQATT and CDR2 is SNEGSKA (reference sequence). The CDR3 runs to 16 residues. The J segment lost 9 bases and the V segment lost 0 bases, leaving 11 bases of the junction unmatched. The CDR3 DNA follows: TGCAGTGCTAGAGACAGAGCGGGAGGGCAACAGGGTGAGCAGTTCTTC. Protein: CSARDRAGGQQGEQFF.

CDR3 in DNA: TGTGCCAGCAGCCAGCCCAGACAGGGGGGTCATCCCGACAACAACTACGAGCAGTACTTC. This gives the protein CASSQPRQGGHPDNNYEQYF. The rearrangement links TRBV14 to TRBJ2-7, with 9 nucleotides matching TRBD1. This CDR3 is 20 amino acids long. The V gene end was trimmed by 3 bases and the J gene end by 3 bases; junction bases not matched to a gene: 21. Germline V gene data show CDR1 as SGHDN and CDR2 as FVKESK.

This clonotype came up many times. CDR3 protein: CSVEIQGWTEAFF. CDR3 sequence (DNA): TGCAGCGTTGAGATCCAGGGGTGGACTGAAGCTTTCTTT. The rearrangement links TRBV29-1 to TRBJ1-1, with a weak D call TRBD1 (6 bases). Trimming left V 3 bases short and J 5 bases short, with 13 bases between. The germline CDR1 and CDR2 sequences are SQVTM and ANQGSEA. This CDR3 is built from 13 residues.